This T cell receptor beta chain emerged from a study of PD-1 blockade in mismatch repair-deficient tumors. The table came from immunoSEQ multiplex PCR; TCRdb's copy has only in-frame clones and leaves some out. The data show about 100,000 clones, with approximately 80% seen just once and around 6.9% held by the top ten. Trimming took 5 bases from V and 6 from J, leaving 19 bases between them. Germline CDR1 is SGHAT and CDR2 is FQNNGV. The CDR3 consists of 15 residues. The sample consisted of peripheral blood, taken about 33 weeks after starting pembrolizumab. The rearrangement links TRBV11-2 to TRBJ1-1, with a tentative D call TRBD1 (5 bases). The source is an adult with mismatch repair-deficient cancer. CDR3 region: CASSTIYRDSPEAFF. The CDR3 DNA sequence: TGTGCCAGCAGCACCATCTACCGGGACTCGCCTGAAGCTTTCTTT.